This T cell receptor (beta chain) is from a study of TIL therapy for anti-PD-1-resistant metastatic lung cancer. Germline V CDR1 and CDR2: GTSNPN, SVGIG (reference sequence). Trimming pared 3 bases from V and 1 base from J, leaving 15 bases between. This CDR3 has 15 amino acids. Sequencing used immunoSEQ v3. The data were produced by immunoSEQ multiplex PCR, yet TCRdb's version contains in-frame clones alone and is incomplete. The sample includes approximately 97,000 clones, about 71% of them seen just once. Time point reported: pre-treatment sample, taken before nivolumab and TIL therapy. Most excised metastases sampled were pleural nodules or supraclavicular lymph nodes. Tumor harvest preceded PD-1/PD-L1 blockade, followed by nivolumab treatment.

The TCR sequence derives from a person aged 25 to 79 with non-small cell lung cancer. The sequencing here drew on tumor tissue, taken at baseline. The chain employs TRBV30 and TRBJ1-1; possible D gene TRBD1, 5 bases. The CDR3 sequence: CAWRPRGLRNTEAFF. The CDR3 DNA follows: TGTGCCTGGAGGCCGCGGGGACTTCGGAACACTGAAGCTTTCTTT.